This is a list of T cell receptor beta chains from one sample in a study of CD8+ T cells in alopecia areata. Only in-frame clones appear in the TCRdb table, and some are missing; sequencing was by immunoSEQ multiplex PCR. The profile shows some 220,000 clones, around three fifths of them singletons. This specimen was CD4+ T cells sorted from blood, taken at week 4, from a patient treated with tofacitinib. These receptor sequences come from a human donor with alopecia areata. The CDR3 runs from the conserved cysteine through the conserved F or W. D genes are given only for firm matches. Some rows mark clone size as missing; the rest say once, few, many or name a class of expanded clone.

j_gene	v_gene	d_gene	len	abundance	CDR3aa	CDR3nt
TRBJ1-6	TRBV11-2	.	15	few	CASSSVGAGVSPLHF	TGTGCCAGCAGCTCTGTAGGGGCAGGGGTTTCACCCCTCCACTTT
TRBJ1-2	TRBV19	.	12	many	CASMKFNYGYTF	TGTGCCAGTATGAAGTTCAACTATGGCTACACCTTC
TRBJ2-7	TRBV29-1	TRBD1	12	.	CSVRQGGYEQYF	TGCAGCGTTAGACAGGGGGGCTACGAGCAGTACTTC
TRBJ1-1	TRBV6-5	TRBD1	14	.	CASSRGQWNTEAFF	TGTGCCAGCAGTAGGGGACAGTGGAACACTGAAGCTTTCTTT
TRBJ1-2	TRBV29-1	.	12	few	CSVEAAEGGYTF	TGCAGCGTTGAAGCCGCGGAGGGTGGCTACACCTTC
TRBJ1-5	TRBV6-1	.	13	few	CASRETTDQPQHF	TGTGCCAGCAGGGAGACGACCGATCAGCCCCAGCATTTT
TRBJ2-2	TRBV5-1	.	14	.	CASSLEGSTGELFF	TGCGCCAGCAGCTTGGAGGGCTCCACCGGGGAGCTGTTTTTT
TRBJ2-1	TRBV7-9	.	14	.	CASSLAGSYNEQFF	TGTGCCAGCAGCCTGGCTGGGTCCTACAATGAGCAGTTCTTC
TRBJ2-1	TRBV5-1	.	14	once	CASSLRGTYNEQFF	TGCGCCAGCAGCCTACGAGGGACCTACAATGAGCAGTTCTTC
TRBJ2-5	TRBV27	TRBD1	15	.	CASRPGQGVQETQYF	TGTGCCAGCAGGCCGGGACAGGGTGTCCAAGAGACCCAGTACTTC
TRBJ1-4	TRBV4-2	.	16	.	CASSQGRDGTNEKLFF	TGTGCCAGCAGCCAAGGCCGGGACGGTACTAATGAAAAACTGTTTTTT
TRBJ1-1	TRBV9	.	15	few	CASSVGRGGVTEAFF	TGTGCCAGCAGCGTAGGCCGGGGTGGTGTCACTGAAGCTTTCTTT
TRBJ1-4	TRBV29-1	.	11	.	CSAGVGEKLFF	TGCAGCGCTGGGGTCGGTGAAAAACTGTTTTTT
TRBJ2-7	TRBV29-1	.	12	.	CSVAQGPYEQYF	TGCAGCGTTGCACAGGGCCCCTACGAGCAGTACTTC
TRBJ1-4	TRBV30	.	13	once	CAWGYRVGEKLFF	TGTGCCTGGGGATACAGGGTCGGGGAAAAACTGTTTTTT
TRBJ2-3	TRBV18	.	11	few	CASSPGDTQYF	TGTGCCAGCTCACCGGGGGATACGCAGTATTTT
TRBJ1-2	TRBV6-5	.	14	once	CASSPGPARGGYTF	TGTGCCAGCAGTCCTGGGCCAGCCAGGGGTGGCTACACCTTC